This T cell receptor (beta chain) comes out of a study of tumor and adjacent non-tumor tissue in lung cancer. Turning to the study itself: Samples averaged about 4.17 million productive TCRbeta reads each. Regarding the study as a whole: Normal lung showed higher cumulative top 100 clone frequency than tumor.

Germline CDR1 is SQVTM and CDR2 is ANQGSEA. This CDR3 region has 13 residues. V lost 2 bases and J lost 3, with 11 bases in between. This clonotype was detected ten times or more. Its target is unknown. Three rounds of nested PCR, following a modified ARM-PCR protocol, produced the TCRbeta library. In TCRdb, the multiplex PCR reads were re-called with MiXCR into one record per CDR3 protein. The sample consists of approximately 100,000 distinct CDR3 sequences, 65% of them appearing once. The template was RNA from unsorted bulk tissue. More than 3 cm separated this lung sample from the edge of the tumor. The source material was distant non-tumor lung tissue. The receptor was isolated from a man aged 25-40 years with non-small cell lung cancer. V gene TRBV29-1 combines with J gene TRBJ2-7; D is unresolved. The CDR3 DNA reads TGCAGCGTTGAAAGGGCCGGATACTACGAGCAGTACTTC. This encodes CSVERAGYYEQYF.